What follows are 12 T cell receptor beta chains derived from one specimen sequenced in a study of Ad26.COV2.S vaccination and SARS-CoV-2 variants. The repertoire was sequenced with immunoSEQ multiplex PCR; TCRdb's copy has only in-frame clones and lacks some. The data hold 85,000 to 95,000 clones, with less than 85% observed a single time. The material sequenced was peripheral blood, taken after recovery from COVID-19. Receptors originate from a human donor who had recovered from COVID-19.

The V call is TRBV2, the J call TRBJ1-1; D is perhaps TRBD1 (5 bases). The CDR3 totals 13 residues. CDR1 is SNHLY and CDR2 is FYNNEI in the germline V gene. Trimming took 5 bases from V and 5 from J, leaving 12 bases between them. This CDR3 reads CASSQNKGTEAFF. The DNA for the CDR3 is TGTGCCAGCAGTCAGAATAAGGGGACTGAAGCTTTCTTT.

This clone was seen a handful of times. The chain joins TRBV2 to TRBJ2-1; D is perhaps TRBD1 (5 bases). V lost 5 bases, J lost 0 bases, and 14 bases lay in between. Germline-derived CDR1 and CDR2 are SNHLY and FYNNEI. This CDR3 has 16 amino acids. The chain's CDR3 is CASSPQAYSSYNEQFF. In DNA form, the CDR3 reads TGTGCCAGCAGTCCACAGGCATACAGCTCCTACAATGAGCAGTTCTTC.

The chain couples TRBV4-1 to TRBJ2-1, with 9 positions matching TRBD2. V was clipped by 1 base and J by 3 bases; unmatched bases: 7. The CDR3 has 17 amino acids. CDR1 is MGHRA, CDR2 YSYEKL, per germline. The CDR3 sequence: CASSQAPGLAGYNEQFF. The CDR3 DNA sequence: TGCGCCAGCAGCCAAGCTCCGGGACTAGCCGGCTACAATGAGCAGTTCTTC.

The CDR3 loop reads CASSGPMEGREGVAGELFF. CDR3 sequence (DNA): TGTGCCAGCAGCGGGCCGATGGAAGGGCGGGAGGGCGTTGCCGGGGAGCTGTTTTTT. The J gene is TRBJ2-2, the V gene TRBV7-9; 9 nucleotides line up with TRBD2. CDR1 and CDR2 (germline): SEHNR, FQNEAQ (reference sequence). Trimming cost V 5 bases and J 6 bases; bases outside gene matches: 19. The length of the CDR3 is 19 residues.

The chain is built from TRBV9 and TRBJ1-1; D is uncertain. This CDR3 region has 14 residues. Trimming pared 0 bases from V and 0 bases from J, leaving 6 bases between. Looked up from germline, CDR1 is SGDLS and CDR2 is YYNGEE. The chain's CDR3 is CASSVAKVNTEAFF. The CDR3 region has the DNA TGTGCCAGCAGCGTAGCTAAGGTGAACACTGAAGCTTTCTTT. Using reference TRBV9 and TRBJ1-1 for the parts outside the CDR3, the full variable domain is DSGVTQTPKHLITATGQRVTLRCSPRSGDLSVYWYQQSLDQGLQFLIQYYNGEERAKGNILERFSAQQFPDLHSELNLSSLELGDSALYFCASSVAKVNTEAFFGQGTRLTVV.

V is TRBV12-5 and J is TRBJ2-2; 8 bases match TRBD2. V shed 0 bases, J shed 7 bases, and the junction held 7 bases outside the gene matches. Germline V gene lookup returns CDR1 LGHNT and CDR2 FRNRAP. CDR3 length equals 16 residues. The CDR3 DNA reads as TGTGCTAGTGGTTTGGTACTAGGGACTAGGGGCGGGGAGCTGTTTTTT. This codes for CASGLVLGTRGGELFF.

The genes are TRBV6-2 or TRBV6-3 and TRBJ2-1; TRBD2 agrees at 13 bases. J gave up 0 bases and V 5 bases, and 13 bases lay outside the gene matches. The length of the CDR3 is 20 residues. Germline assignment: CDR1 MNHEY and CDR2 SVGEGT. CDR3 sequence reads: CASSRDPTSGRKSSYNEQFF. The CDR3 coding sequence is TGTGCCAGCAGTAGGGATCCGACTAGCGGGAGGAAGAGCTCCTACAATGAGCAGTTCTTC.

The chain uses TRBV28 and TRBJ2-3, with 12 bases aligning to TRBD2. CDR1 and CDR2 (germline): MDHEN, SYDVKM. The CDR3 spans 16 residues. The ends lost 6 bases at V and 4 bases at J; junction bases unmatched: 8. Here the CDR3 DNA reads TGTGCCAGCAGCTCGACTAGCGGGAGTAGGTCAGATACGCAGTATTTT. Amino acid sequence: CASSSTSGSRSDTQYF.

This chain joins TRBV28 and TRBJ2-7; the match to TRBD1 covers 10 bases. V lost 7 bases and J lost 7; bases outside the gene matches: 13. This CDR3 region has 15 residues. CDR1 is MDHEN and CDR2 is SYDVKM in the germline V gene. The CDR3 spells CASTQMGQGSGEQYF. The CDR3 DNA reads as TGTGCCAGCACCCAAATGGGACAGGGGTCTGGTGAGCAGTACTTC.

This clone has at least ten counts. The chain combines TRBV2 with TRBJ2-7; 9 nucleotides agree with TRBD2. With V trimmed by 7 bases and J by 5 bases, 9 bases remained unmatched. CDR1 is SNHLY and CDR2 is FYNNEI in the germline V gene. The CDR3 sequence is 14 residues long. CDR3 bases: TGTGCCAGCAAAGATAGCGGGAGTATAAACGAGCAGTACTTC. It yields the protein CASKDSGSINEQYF.

This chain uses TRBV28 with TRBJ1-6; 7 bases fit TRBD1. Germline V gives CDR1 MDHEN, CDR2 SYDVKM. This CDR3 is 13 amino acids long. The trim removed 4 bases at V and 7 bases at J, leaving 1 base unmatched. CDR3 loop: CASSYRGNSPLHF. Written as DNA, the CDR3 is TGTGCCAGCAGTTACAGGGGAAATTCACCCCTCCACTTT.

In the case of this clone: The sample has other DNA sequences that encode this CDR3 too. The CDR3 here is CASSPGTSGTGELFF. For the CDR3, the DNA is TGTGCCAGCTCACCCGGGACTAGCGGCACCGGGGAGCTGTTTTTT. The chain uses TRBV18 and TRBJ2-2; 11 bases are a match to TRBD2. Germline V lookup: CDR1 KGHSH, CDR2 LQKENI. The CDR3 consists of 15 residues. Trimming at V came to 3 bases and at J to 4 bases, leaving 1 base not matched to a gene.